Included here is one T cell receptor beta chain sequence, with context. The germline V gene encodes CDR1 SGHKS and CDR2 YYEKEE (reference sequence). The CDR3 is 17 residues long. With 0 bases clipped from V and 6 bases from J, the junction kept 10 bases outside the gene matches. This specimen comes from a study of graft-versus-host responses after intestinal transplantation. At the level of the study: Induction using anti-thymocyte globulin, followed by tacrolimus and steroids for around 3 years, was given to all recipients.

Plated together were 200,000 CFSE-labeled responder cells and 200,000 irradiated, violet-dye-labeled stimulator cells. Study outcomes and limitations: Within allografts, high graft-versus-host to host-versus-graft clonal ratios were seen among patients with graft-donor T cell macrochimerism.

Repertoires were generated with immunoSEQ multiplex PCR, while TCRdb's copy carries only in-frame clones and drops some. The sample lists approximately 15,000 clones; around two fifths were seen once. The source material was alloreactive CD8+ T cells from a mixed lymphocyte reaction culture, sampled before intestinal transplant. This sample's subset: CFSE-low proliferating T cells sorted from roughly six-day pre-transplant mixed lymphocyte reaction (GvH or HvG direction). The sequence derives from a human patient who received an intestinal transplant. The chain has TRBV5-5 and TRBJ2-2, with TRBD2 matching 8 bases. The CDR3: CASSLVLAETVAGELFF. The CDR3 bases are TGTGCCAGCAGCTTGGTACTAGCGGAGACAGTGGCCGGGGAGCTGTTTTTT.